Below, 13 T cell receptor beta chains from the same sample are listed, as sequenced in a study of T cells after yellow fever vaccination. TCRdb ran MiXCR on the 5' RACE reads and lists one entry per CDR3 protein. This table holds 200,000 to 300,000 distinct CDR3 sequences, approximately 6.8% found once. Sequences were derived from CD4+ T cells sorted from PBMCs, sampled on the day of the yellow fever booster vaccination. The receptors stem from a man aged 30 to 39 who received the YFV17D yellow fever vaccine.

The rearrangement uses TRBV20-1 and TRBJ1-3, with 9 nucleotides matching TRBD1. V trimming: 6 bases; J trimming: 8 bases; junction bases outside the gene matches: 8. Germline lookup yields CDR1 DFQATT and CDR2 SNEGSKA (reference sequence). This CDR3 region has 13 residues. CDR3 nucleotides: TGCAGTGCCCGGACAGGGGTGACGGACACCATATATTTT. Translation gives CSARTGVTDTIYF.

This clonotype was detected many times. The gene calls are TRBV20-1 and TRBJ1-3; D uncertain. V was pared by 0 bases and J by 0 bases, with 9 bases between. The length of the CDR3 is 15 residues. The V gene's germline CDR1 is DFQATT and CDR2 SNEGSKA (reference sequence). The CDR3 DNA is TGCAGTGCTAGAGATCCCAGGAGCTCTGGAAACACCATATATTTT. Translated, it gives CSARDPRSSGNTIYF.

In its sample, this clonotype was seen many times. The chain uses TRBV11-2 and TRBJ2-7; D uncertain. Germline CDR1 reads SGHAT; CDR2 reads FQNNGV. The germline V and J ends were trimmed by 2 bases and 2 bases, with 10 bases remaining between them. The CDR3 totals 14 residues. CDR3 protein: CASSLSHSTYEQYF. The CDR3 bases are TGTGCCAGCAGCTTAAGTCACAGCACCTACGAGCAGTACTTC.

The genes are TRBV19 and TRBJ2-2, with D maybe TRBD2 (6 bases). Germline V gene data show CDR1 as LNHDA and CDR2 as SQIVND (reference sequence). The CDR3 has 15 amino acids. The V end lost 3 bases, the J end lost 4 bases, and 12 bases lay between the germline ends. CDR3 sequence: CASSIRGSRTGELFF. The CDR3 nucleotides read TGTGCCAGTAGTATTCGGGGGTCACGCACCGGGGAGCTGTTTTTT.

This clonotype was recorded at least ten times. This chain uses TRBV3-1 with TRBJ2-1; 7 positions agree with TRBD2. Unmatched junction bases numbered 3, after V lost 1 base and J lost 9 bases. The CDR3 spans 13 residues. From germline, CDR1 is LGHDT and CDR2 YNNKEL (reference sequence). Here the CDR3 reads CASSQGLAVEQFF. Here the CDR3 DNA reads TGTGCCAGCAGCCAAGGACTAGCCGTTGAGCAGTTCTTC.

This clonotype has just a few counts. V usage is TRBV6-2 or TRBV6-3 and J usage is TRBJ2-7, with D perhaps matching TRBD1 or TRBD2 (5 bases each). Trimming shortened V by 3 bases and J by 6 bases, and 9 bases separated the two germline ends. Germline lookup yields CDR1 MNHEY and CDR2 SVGEGT. CDR3 length equals 12 residues. In DNA form, the CDR3 reads TGTGCCAGCAGTTATGGGGGAGCCGAGCAGTACTTC. Translated: CASSYGGAEQYF.

This clonotype came up many times. V and J are TRBV28 and TRBJ2-1, with D maybe TRBD2 (5 bases). In germline, CDR1 is MDHEN, CDR2 SYDVKM. The CDR3 is made up of 14 amino acids. Trimming cost V 7 bases and J 0 bases, with 10 bases left between them. As DNA, the CDR3 is TGTGCCAGCAAGGACTTTAGCTCCTACAATGAGCAGTTCTTC. It translates to CASKDFSSYNEQFF.

V is TRBV7-2 and J is TRBJ2-7; 8 nucleotides match TRBD2. This CDR3 spans 14 amino acids. The V gene end was trimmed by 5 bases and the J gene end by 3 bases; junction bases not matched to a gene: 6. Germline V gene data show CDR1 as SGHTA and CDR2 as FQGNSA. CDR3 sequence reads: CASSRSGGVYEQYF. The CDR3 DNA is TGTGCCAGCAGCAGGTCGGGAGGGGTCTACGAGCAGTACTTC.

Of note for this clonotype: This may stem from a read error, because a much larger clone lies one nucleotide away. This chain connects TRBV5-5 to TRBJ1-2; TRBD1 aligns across 8 bases. The CDR3 is 16 amino acids. Germline V gene data show CDR1 as SGHKS and CDR2 as YYEKEE (reference sequence). The CDR3 sequence: CGSSTAFNQGAYGYTF. In DNA form, the CDR3 reads TGTGGCAGCAGCACCGCTTTCAACCAGGGGGCCTATGGCTACACCTTC.

The chain has TRBV5-1 and TRBJ1-5, with TRBD1 identical over 7 bases. CDR3 length: 15 residues. Germline trimming cut 0 bases from V and 5 bases from J; bases unmatched to any gene: 5. The germline CDR1 and CDR2 sequences are SGHRS and YFSETQ. The CDR3 reads CASSLGQGYDQPQHF. CDR3 DNA: TGCGCCAGCAGCTTGGGACAGGGCTATGATCAGCCCCAGCATTTT.

In this sample, this clonotype turned up many times. The chain has TRBV20-1 and TRBJ1-6; no firm D call. V gave up 2 bases and J gave up 6 bases, with 8 bases separating them. Germline assignment: CDR1 DFQATT and CDR2 SNEGSKA (reference sequence). The CDR3 is made up of 13 amino acids. CDR3: CSARTAFNSPLHF. The CDR3 bases are TGCAGTGCTAGAACCGCGTTTAATTCACCCCTCCACTTT.

This clonotype appeared a few times. The CDR3 coding sequence is TGTGCCAGCAGTGAGCGCAGGGGGCAGGATCAGCCCCAGCATTTT. Its protein is CASSERRGQDQPQHF. The V gene is TRBV2, the J gene TRBJ1-5; 8 bases match TRBD1. The CDR3 is 15 amino acids. With 3 bases clipped from V and 5 bases from J, the junction kept 6 bases outside the gene matches. CDR1 SNHLY and CDR2 FYNNEI come from the germline V gene.

The table lists this clonotype with many counts. The chain employs TRBV7-2 and TRBJ2-3, with TRBD2 matching over 7 bases. V lost 7 bases, J lost 1 base, and 11 bases stayed unmatched. Germline lookup yields CDR1 SGHTA and CDR2 FQGNSA. The CDR3 consists of 16 residues. CDR3 sequence: CASTVLGGIGTDTQYF. DNA of the CDR3: TGTGCCAGCACCGTCCTCGGGGGGATTGGCACAGATACGCAGTATTTT.